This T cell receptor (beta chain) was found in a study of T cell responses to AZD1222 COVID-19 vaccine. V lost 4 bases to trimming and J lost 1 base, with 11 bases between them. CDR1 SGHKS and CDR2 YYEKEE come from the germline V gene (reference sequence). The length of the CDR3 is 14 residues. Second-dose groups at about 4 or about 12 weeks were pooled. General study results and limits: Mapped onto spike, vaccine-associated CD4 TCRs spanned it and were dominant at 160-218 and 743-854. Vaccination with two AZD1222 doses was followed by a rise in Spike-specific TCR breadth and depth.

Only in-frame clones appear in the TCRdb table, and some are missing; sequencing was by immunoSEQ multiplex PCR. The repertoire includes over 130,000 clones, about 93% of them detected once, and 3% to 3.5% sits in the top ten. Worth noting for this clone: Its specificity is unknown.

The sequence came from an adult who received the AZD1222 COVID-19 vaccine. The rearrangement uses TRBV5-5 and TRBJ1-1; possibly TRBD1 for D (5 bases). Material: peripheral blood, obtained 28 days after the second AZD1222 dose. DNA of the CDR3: TGTGCCAGCAGCGTGACCACAGGGAACACTGAAGCTTTCTTT. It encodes CASSVTTGNTEAFF.